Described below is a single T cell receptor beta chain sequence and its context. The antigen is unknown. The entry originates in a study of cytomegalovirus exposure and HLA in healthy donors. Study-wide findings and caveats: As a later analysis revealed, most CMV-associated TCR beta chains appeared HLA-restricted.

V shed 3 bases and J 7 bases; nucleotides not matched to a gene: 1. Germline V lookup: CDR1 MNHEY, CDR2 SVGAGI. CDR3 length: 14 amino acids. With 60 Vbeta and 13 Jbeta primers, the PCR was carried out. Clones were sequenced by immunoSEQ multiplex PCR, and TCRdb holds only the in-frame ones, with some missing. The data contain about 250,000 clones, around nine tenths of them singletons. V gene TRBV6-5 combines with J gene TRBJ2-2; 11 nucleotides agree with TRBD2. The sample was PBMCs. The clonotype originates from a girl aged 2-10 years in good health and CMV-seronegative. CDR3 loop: CASSYGLAGGELFF. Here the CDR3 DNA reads TGTGCCAGCAGTTATGGACTAGCGGGCGGGGAGCTGTTTTTT.